What follows describes a single TCR beta chain. No antigen is known for it. These data belong to a study of CD8 T cells in ankylosing spondylitis. Study-wide findings and caveats: The clones that were linked to disease were reported to be significantly enriched in matched synovial fluid samples from ankylosing spondylitis patients. CD8+ cells made up the disease-linked clones, which were relatively rare in peripheral blood. Seemingly characteristic of ankylosing spondylitis blood was a TCR beta motif consisting of under ten highly homologous variants. Before this, some motif variants had been reported in reactive arthritis synovial fluid and blood.

Germline CDR1 is SGHRS and CDR2 is YFSETQ. The CDR3 sequence is 16 residues long. J gave up 4 bases and V 4 bases, and 7 bases lay outside the gene matches. With molecular barcodes, quantitative 5'-RACE was used to make the TCR beta libraries. One entry per CDR3 protein results from TCRdb running MiXCR on the 5' RACE reads. The sample holds about 330,000 distinct CDR3 sequences; 7% to 9% are singletons and the top ten take less than 15%. The receptor's source is a male donor with ankylosing spondylitis. Material for sequencing was blood, either unsorted or a sorted T cell fraction (not recorded which). The rearrangement joins TRBV5-1 to TRBJ2-7, with 14 bases matching TRBD2. The CDR3 DNA reads as TGCGCCAGCAGCGATCAGGGACTAGCGGGAGTTTACGAGCAGTACTTC. It specifies CASSDQGLAGVYEQYF.